This T cell receptor beta chain was recovered during a study of shared clonotypes between healthy human individuals. Once extracted for a subset, genomic DNA was divided evenly among several immunoSEQ plates. Method: immunoSEQ multiplex PCR; TCRdb's copy keeps in-frame clones and lacks some. The table includes over 1.5 million clones, around 98% detected once. The length of the CDR3 is 15 residues. Trimming shortened V by 0 bases and J by 0 bases, and 10 bases separated the two germline ends. Germline V CDR1 and CDR2: SGHRS, YFSETQ. Findings and limits, study-wide: Richness estimates generally favored naive over memory subsets.

Concerning this clone itself: The antigen remains unidentified.

Material for sequencing was naive CD4+ T cells sorted from blood. The sample's subset: CD45RA+ positively selected. The chain recombines TRBV5-1 with TRBJ2-7; D not resolved. The clonotype originates from a man aged 25-45 years in good health. In DNA form, the CDR3 reads TGCGCCAGCAGCTTGGAACCACGGAGCTCCTACGAGCAGTACTTC. Encoded protein: CASSLEPRSSYEQYF.